The 19 T cell receptor beta chains below were found in one sample sequenced in a study of shared clonotypes between healthy human individuals. The repertoire was sequenced with immunoSEQ multiplex PCR; TCRdb's copy has only in-frame clones and lacks some. Of about 2.4 million clones in the sample, over 85% were seen once. What was sequenced was naive CD4+ T cells from PBMCs. The subset here: CD45RA+ positively selected. The receptor set was obtained from a man aged 18 to 30 in good health. Some clones in this sample may be carry-over from other donors' samples.

The rearrangement uses TRBV28 and TRBJ2-7; 8 nucleotides match TRBD2. The V and J ends lost 6 bases and 2 bases, in that order; junction bases with no gene match: 6. The CDR3 has 14 amino acids. Looked up from germline, CDR1 is MDHEN and CDR2 is SYDVKM. CDR3 in DNA: TGTGCCAGCAGCTCAAGCGGGAGAGCCTACGAGCAGTACTTC. This codes for CASSSSGRAYEQYF.

The chain is built from TRBV7-2 and TRBJ1-2, with TRBD1 matching 7 bases. Germline CDR1 and CDR2: SGHTA and FQGNSA. CDR3 length: 15 amino acids. The V and J ends lost 1 base and 4 bases, in that order; junction bases with no gene match: 6. CDR3 protein: CASSLVETGPYGYTF. The CDR3 DNA sequence: TGTGCCAGCAGCTTAGTTGAGACAGGGCCCTATGGCTACACCTTC.

As to this clone: The same CDR3 arises from other DNA sequences in this sample as well. This sequence joins TRBV5-1 and TRBJ2-5; D is uncertain. The CDR3 totals 14 residues. Germline loops: CDR1 SGHRS, CDR2 YFSETQ. Trimming cost V 0 bases and J 1 base, with 7 bases left between them. Here the CDR3 DNA reads TGCGCCAGCAGCTTGGGACTCGCCCAAGAGACCCAGTACTTC. This sequence encodes CASSLGLAQETQYF.

The V and J genes are TRBV28 and TRBJ1-1; 7 bases agree with TRBD1. Germline lookup yields CDR1 MDHEN and CDR2 SYDVKM. The CDR3 totals 14 residues. After removal of 5 bases from V and 7 bases from J, the junction contained 10 bases not matched to a gene. The CDR3 DNA follows: TGTGCCAGCAGTCCCCCAGGGGGATCGGGTGAAGCTTTCTTT. It yields the protein CASSPPGGSGEAFF.

The chain couples TRBV15 to TRBJ2-1; 8 bases map to TRBD2. CDR1 is LNHNV, CDR2 YYDKDF, per germline (reference sequence). This CDR3 has 15 amino acids. Germline trimming cut 5 bases from V and 2 bases from J; bases unmatched to any gene: 5. The CDR3 DNA reads as TGTGCCACCAGCGGCGGGAGGACCACCTACAATGAGCAGTTCTTC. Residues: CATSGGRTTYNEQFF.

The chain links TRBV5-1 to TRBJ2-2, with unresolved D. V lost 4 bases to trimming and J lost 4 bases, with 14 bases between them. Germline V gives CDR1 SGHRS, CDR2 YFSETQ. This CDR3 is built from 15 residues. The CDR3 region has the DNA TGCGCCAGCAGCGAAGGGTCCCGGATCACCGGGGAGCTGTTTTTT. It is translated as CASSEGSRITGELFF.

The rearrangement joins TRBV28 to TRBJ2-5; possible D gene TRBD2, 7 bases. Germline assignment: CDR1 MDHEN and CDR2 SYDVKM. The CDR3 loop spans 14 amino acids. Trimming stripped 8 bases from V and 4 bases from J, with 17 bases between. CDR3 protein: CASSWGGQRETQYF. The CDR3 nucleotides are TGTGCCAGCTCTTGGGGGGGGCAGCGAGAGACCCAGTACTTC.

A word on this clone: Other DNA sequences of this sample code for an identical CDR3. The V gene is TRBV7-2, the J gene TRBJ2-7; a weak D match, TRBD1 (6 bases). The CDR3 is 11 residues long. Germline CDR1 and CDR2: SGHTA and FQGNSA. V gave up 5 bases and J gave up 6 bases, with 8 bases separating them. The CDR3 loop reads CASSLRGEQYF. CDR3 nucleotide sequence: TGTGCCAGCAGCCTCAGGGGCGAGCAGTACTTC. The complete variable domain, with remaining parts taken from reference TRBV7-2 and TRBJ2-7, reads GAGVSQSPSNKVTEKGKDVELRCDPISGHTALYWYRQSLGQGLEFLIYFQGNSAPDKSGLPSDRFSAERTGGSVSTLTIQRTQQEDSAVYLCASSLRGEQYFGPGTRLTVT.

The sample holds one count of this clone. The chain recombines TRBV5-4 with TRBJ2-1, with 11 bases lining up with TRBD1. The ends lost 4 bases at V and 3 bases at J; junction bases unmatched: 3. Per germline, CDR1 SGHNT and CDR2 YYREEE (reference sequence). The CDR3 consists of 15 residues. CDR3 region: CASSPGQGVYNEQFF. CDR3 DNA sequence: TGTGCCAGCAGCCCGGGACAGGGGGTCTACAATGAGCAGTTCTTC.

The chain couples TRBV7-2 to TRBJ2-5, with 14 bases aligning to TRBD2. The J call is doubtful: the DNA matches TRBJ2-7 better. CDR3 length: 15 residues. Per the germline V gene, CDR1 is SGHTA and CDR2 is FQGNSA. CDR3 sequence: CASSFTGLAGVEQYF. The CDR3 coding sequence is TGTGCCAGCAGCTTTACGGGACTAGCGGGAGTCGAGCAGTACTTC.

The rearrangement uses TRBV6-1 and TRBJ2-5; the D is unclear. The CDR3 extends over 13 amino acids. The V gene's germline CDR1 is MNHNS and CDR2 SASEGT. V gave up 1 base and J gave up 5 bases, with 8 bases separating them. This chain's CDR3 is CASSEDAFETQYF. The CDR3 DNA reads TGTGCCAGCAGTGAAGATGCTTTCGAGACCCAGTACTTC.

V and J are TRBV6-5 and TRBJ1-1, with D perhaps TRBD1 (5 bases). The CDR3 contains 16 residues. V lost 2 bases to trimming and J lost 5 bases, with 18 bases between them. Germline V gene lookup returns CDR1 MNHEY and CDR2 SVGAGI. The DNA of the CDR3 is TGTGCCAGCAGTTACGCCGGGACCACGCCCTATACTGAAGCTTTCTTT. Translated: CASSYAGTTPYTEAFF.

The V call is TRBV30, the J call TRBJ2-7; 7 nucleotides match TRBD2. CDR3 length: 14 amino acids. CDR1 is GTSNPN and CDR2 is SVGIG in the germline V gene (reference sequence). J lost 6 bases, V lost 0 bases, and 8 bases had no gene match. The CDR3 is CAWSVLRGRGEQYF. DNA for the CDR3: TGTGCCTGGAGTGTACTCCGTGGGAGGGGCGAGCAGTACTTC. Based on the CDR3 plus reference TRBV30 and TRBJ2-7, the full variable domain is SQTIHQWPATLVQPVGSPLSLECTVEGTSNPNLYWYRQAAGRGLQLLFYSVGIGQISSEVPQNLSASRPQDRQFILSSKKLLLSDSGFYLCAWSVLRGRGEQYFGPGTRLTVT.

Regarding this clone: Within the sample, other DNA sequences also encode this same CDR3. The chain combines TRBV5-1 with TRBJ2-2; D is perhaps TRBD1 or TRBD2 (5 bases each). The CDR3 sequence is 15 residues long. The V end lost 4 bases, the J end lost 2 bases, and 12 bases lay between the germline ends. Germline assignment: CDR1 SGHRS and CDR2 YFSETQ. CDR3 loop: CASSPGTVNTGELFF. The CDR3 nucleotides are TGCGCCAGCAGCCCCGGGACGGTCAACACCGGGGAGCTGTTTTTT.

This chain links TRBV6-5 with TRBJ1-4; D not resolved. Per the germline V gene, CDR1 is MNHEY and CDR2 is SVGAGI. Trimming took 10 bases from V and 3 from J, leaving 12 bases between them. The CDR3 has 13 residues. CDR3 DNA sequence: TGTGCCATCGCGGGTTGGGCTAATGAAAAACTGTTTTTT. It encodes CAIAGWANEKLFF.

The V and J genes are TRBV28 and TRBJ2-7; 10 bases are a match to TRBD2. V shed 10 bases, J shed 1 base, and the junction held 4 bases outside the gene matches. This CDR3 region has 13 residues. Germline assignment: CDR1 MDHEN and CDR2 SYDVKM. CDR3 in amino acids: CATLAGGSYEQYF. In DNA form, the CDR3 reads TGTGCCACCTTAGCGGGAGGATCCTACGAGCAGTACTTC.

Points on this clone: Different DNA sequences within this sample yield the same CDR3. This chain connects TRBV7-9 to TRBJ2-1; D unclear. V was pared by 1 base and J by 4 bases, with 8 bases between. The CDR3 is 14 amino acids. The V gene's germline CDR1 is SEHNR and CDR2 FQNEAQ (reference sequence). The CDR3 loop is CASSLGAAYNEQFF. The DNA for the CDR3 is TGTGCCAGCAGCTTAGGGGCGGCATACAATGAGCAGTTCTTC.

The chain links TRBV6-5 to TRBJ2-1; no reliable D call. Germline-derived CDR1 and CDR2 are MNHEY and SVGAGI. The CDR3 totals 11 residues. V was shortened by 1 base and J by 10 bases, with 5 bases between the two germline ends. CDR3 DNA sequence: TGTGCCAGCAGTTACTTAAGGGAGCAGTTCTTC. Its translation: CASSYLREQFF.

This sequence joins TRBV6-5 and TRBJ1-2, with D possibly TRBD1 on 5 matching bases. Between the trimmed V and J ends, which lost 5 bases and 4 bases, there was a span of 11 bases. This CDR3 contains 13 residues. The germline CDR1 and CDR2 sequences are MNHEY and SVGAGI. CDR3 region: CASSMARVYGYTF. CDR3 DNA: TGTGCCAGCAGTATGGCCAGGGTCTATGGCTACACCTTC.